The 14 T cell receptor beta chains below come from one sample, sequenced in a study of CD8 T cells in Susac syndrome. RNA in amounts of about 0.5 to 1 ug was reverse transcribed with random hexamers. TCRdb re-called the immunoSEQ multiplex PCR reads through MiXCR, storing one row per CDR3 protein. The table has about 100,000 distinct CDR3 sequences, 95% seen once; the top ten hold 0.3%. Material for sequencing was CD8+ T cells from PBMCs. These receptor sequences come from a human donor with Susac syndrome.

The chain joins TRBV6-4 to TRBJ2-3, with TRBD2 matching over 11 bases. This CDR3 spans 15 amino acids. Germline V lookup: CDR1 MRHNA, CDR2 SNTAGT. Trimming took 3 bases from V and 3 from J; bases not matched to a gene: 2. The CDR3 nucleotides read TGTGCCAGCAGTGAACTAGCGGGAGTGACAGATACGCAGTATTTT. Protein sequence: CASSELAGVTDTQYF.

The chain links TRBV20-1 to TRBJ1-5; no firm D call. Trimming removed 0 bases at V and 4 bases at J, with 16 bases between. Germline CDR1 and CDR2: DFQATT and SNEGSKA (reference sequence). The length of the CDR3 is 16 residues. The CDR3 coding sequence is TGCAGTGCTAGAGATCGCGGACGCGCTAGGAATCAGCCCCAGCATTTT. Translation: CSARDRGRARNQPQHF.

The chain joins TRBV5-6 to TRBJ2-7, with a weak D call TRBD1 (5 bases). The V end was cut by 4 bases, the J end by 0 bases, with 17 bases between. CDR3 length: 16 residues. From germline, CDR1 is SGHDT and CDR2 YYEEEE. The DNA of the CDR3 is TGTGCCAGCAGCCCAAAAGTCTCGACAGTCTCCTACGAGCAGTACTTC. It translates to CASSPKVSTVSYEQYF.

The chain recombines TRBV13 with TRBJ2-7; D call uncertain. V was shortened by 4 bases and J by 2 bases, with 12 bases between the two germline ends. Germline V gene sequence: CDR1 PRHDT, CDR2 FYEKMQ (reference sequence). The CDR3 consists of 14 residues. CDR3 bases: TGTGCCAGCAGCTACAGCGCAGACGCCTACGAGCAGTACTTC. This encodes CASSYSADAYEQYF. Full variable domain (missing parts from reference TRBV13 and TRBJ2-7): AAGVIQSPRHLIKEKRETATLKCYPIPRHDTVYWYQQGPGQDPQFLISFYEKMQSDKGSIPDRFSAQQFSDYHSELNMSSLELGDSALYFCASSYSADAYEQYFGPGTRLTVT.

This sequence joins TRBV14 and TRBJ2-7; no clear D. Germline CDR1 is SGHDN and CDR2 is FVKESK. V lost 3 bases and J 3 bases, leaving 15 bases between the germline ends. There are 15 residues in the CDR3. The CDR3 here is CASSQIGWYGYEQYF. The DNA for the CDR3 is TGTGCCAGCAGCCAGATTGGGTGGTACGGCTACGAGCAGTACTTC.

The chain is built from TRBV15 and TRBJ2-3; 9 nucleotides line up with TRBD2. Trimming took 0 bases from V and 2 from J; bases not matched to a gene: 6. The CDR3 totals 17 residues. CDR1 LNHNV and CDR2 YYDKDF come from the germline V gene (reference sequence). This CDR3 is CATSRDMASGATDTQYF. CDR3 nucleotides: TGTGCCACCAGCAGAGATATGGCTAGCGGGGCCACAGATACGCAGTATTTT.

V and J are TRBV27 and TRBJ1-2; no clear D gene. The V end was cut by 6 bases, the J end by 8 bases, with 19 bases between. Germline V CDR1 and CDR2: MNHEY, SMNVEV (reference sequence). This CDR3 spans 14 amino acids. Here the CDR3 reads CASSFTSGLYGYTF. The CDR3 DNA reads TGTGCCAGCAGCTTCACCTCAGGACTATACGGCTACACCTTC.

This sequence joins TRBV5-1 and TRBJ2-7, with D perhaps matching TRBD2 (5 bases). CDR1 SGHRS and CDR2 YFSETQ come from the germline V gene. Trimming removed 4 bases at V and 5 bases at J, with 13 bases between. The CDR3 length is 13 residues. The CDR3 region is CASSTAAGDEQYF. CDR3 DNA sequence: TGCGCCAGCAGCACCGCCGCCGGGGACGAGCAGTACTTC.

The gene calls are TRBV14 and TRBJ1-1; a weak D match, TRBD1 (5 bases). The germline V gene has CDR1 SGHDN and CDR2 FVKESK. CDR3 length: 14 residues. V was clipped by 4 bases and J by 8 bases, with 17 bases between them. The CDR3 sequence: CASSLSGALQEAFF. Here the CDR3 DNA reads TGTGCCAGCAGCCTATCCGGGGCGCTACAGGAAGCTTTCTTT.

DNA of the CDR3: TGCAGTGCTAGAGCCCCCGGCCCCCTATCCGTTAACTATGGCTACACCTTC. As protein: CSARAPGPLSVNYGYTF. The chain couples TRBV20-1 to TRBJ1-2; no definite D call. CDR3 length: 17 amino acids. Germline CDR1 and CDR2: DFQATT and SNEGSKA (reference sequence). V dropped 1 base and J dropped 1 base, with 19 bases sitting between them.

This clonotype was seen more than once but under ten times. The J gene is TRBJ1-1, the V gene TRBV29-1; D gene ambiguous. Trimming cost V 3 bases and J 11 bases, with 13 bases left between them. The CDR3 has 11 residues. Germline-derived CDR1 and CDR2 are SQVTM and ANQGSEA. The CDR3 DNA reads TGCAGCGTTGAGAAGTATGGACGGGCTTTCTTT. It codes for CSVEKYGRAFF.

The chain is built from TRBV5-1 and TRBJ2-5, with 10 nucleotides matching TRBD2. The ends lost 3 bases at V and 9 bases at J; junction bases unmatched: 14. From germline, CDR1 is SGHRS and CDR2 YFSETQ. There are 16 residues in the CDR3. The DNA of the CDR3 is TGCGCCAGCAGCTCCACTAGCGGGGAACCGCTATGGTCCCAGTACTTC. It specifies CASSSTSGEPLWSQYF.

The rearrangement uses TRBV29-1 and TRBJ2-7, with TRBD1 matching over 8 bases. V lost 5 bases and J lost 0; bases outside the gene matches: 3. CDR3 length: 13 amino acids. The germline V gene has CDR1 SQVTM and CDR2 ANQGSEA. The CDR3 nucleotides are TGCAGCGTTCGGACAGGGAGCTCCTACGAGCAGTACTTC. Protein product: CSVRTGSSYEQYF.

In this sample, this clonotype turned up once. The chain links TRBV3-1 to TRBJ2-1; perhaps TRBD2 as D (6 bases). Trimming left V 5 bases short and J 6 bases short, with 14 bases between. The CDR3 loop spans 14 amino acids. CDR1 and CDR2 from the germline V gene are LGHDT and YNNKEL (reference sequence). The CDR3 sequence: CASSTRTNLNEQFF. CDR3 nucleotides: TGTGCCAGCAGCACCCGGACTAACCTCAATGAGCAGTTCTTC.